The 20 T cell receptor beta chains given below trace back to one sample, sequenced in a study of T cells after yellow fever vaccination (dated by TCRdb to 2018 to 2020). The treatment or condition label corresponds to: live attenuated yellow fever vaccine strain. The library was prepared using 5' RACE. Reads for this sample came from an Illumina HiSeq 2500. Using fastp at Q25 and MiXCR, TCRdb reprocessed the public reads and kept productive beta chains. Each entry merges the rows of one CDR3 protein and shows their most common DNA and genes. This sample holds fewer than 650,000 distinct CDR3 sequences; about a fifth were observed only once. The ten largest clones take up about a sixth of the sample. The source material was PBMCs, sampled 21 days after the first yellow fever vaccination. The source of these receptors is a man between 18 and 29 years old who received the YFV17D yellow fever vaccine.

The chain recombines TRBV24-1 with TRBJ1-2; no clear D. Deletions cut 0 bases from V and 8 bases from J, with 6 bases between. CDR1 is KGHDR, CDR2 SFDVKD, per germline. The CDR3 totals 12 residues. The CDR3 DNA is TGTGCCACCAGTGATTTGCCGGGAGGCTACACCTTC. Its protein is CATSDLPGGYTF.

This clonotype was recorded many times. The rearrangement uses TRBV7-9 and TRBJ2-1; TRBD1 matches 7 bases. The CDR3 is 15 residues long. From germline, CDR1 is SEHNR and CDR2 FQNEAQ (reference sequence). Trimming took 4 bases from V and 9 from J; bases not matched to a gene: 12. In DNA form, the CDR3 reads TGTGCCAGCAGCTCCTTAGCCGGGACAGTATCTGAGCAGTTCTTC. As protein: CASSSLAGTVSEQFF.

This clonotype was seen a few times. This chain uses TRBV5-1 with TRBJ2-1; TRBD1 agrees at 7 bases. Germline CDR1 reads SGHRS; CDR2 reads YFSETQ. After removal of 5 bases from V and 8 bases from J, the junction contained 7 bases not matched to a gene. This CDR3 region has 13 residues. CDR3 nucleotide sequence: TGCGCCAGCAGTTCCACAGGGGTGGATGAGCAGTTCTTC. Protein product: CASSSTGVDEQFF.

This clonotype showed up just a few times. In DNA form, the CDR3 reads TGTGCCAGCAGCAGGGACAGGTTGCTCTACGAGCAGTACTTC. Its protein product is CASSRDRLLYEQYF. The V gene is TRBV7-2, the J gene TRBJ2-7; 8 bases are a match to TRBD1. The CDR3 spans 14 residues. V lost 5 bases to trimming and J lost 3 bases; unmatched junction nucleotides: 6. The germline V gene encodes CDR1 SGHTA and CDR2 FQGNSA.

Written as DNA, the CDR3 is TGTGCCAGCAGTGAGGGACAAATGAACCTCTACGAGCAGTACGTC. Translated: CASSEGQMNLYEQYV. This chain joins TRBV6-2 or TRBV6-3 and TRBJ2-7, with a possible D match to TRBD1 (6 bases). V lost 5 bases to trimming and J lost 3 bases, with 17 bases between them. The CDR3 is made up of 15 amino acids. The germline gives CDR1 MNHEY, CDR2 SVGEGT.

V usage is TRBV7-8 and J usage is TRBJ2-1; D remains unclear. The CDR3 has 16 residues. The V end was cut by 5 bases, the J end by 4 bases, with 18 bases between. CDR1 and CDR2 from the germline V gene are SGHVS and FQNEAQ. The CDR3 DNA sequence: TGTGCCAGCAGCCCAAGGGCTCGAGGTACGTACAATGAGCAGTTCTTC. It specifies CASSPRARGTYNEQFF.

This clonotype was seen more than once but under ten times. The chain recombines TRBV7-3 with TRBJ2-1, with D perhaps TRBD2 (7 bases). The CDR3 length is 15 residues. Per germline, CDR1 SGHTA and CDR2 FQGTGA. V was shortened by 5 bases and J by 4 bases, with 15 bases between the two germline ends. The CDR3: CASSQVQGGYNEQFF. For the CDR3, the DNA is TGTGCCAGCAGCCAAGTACAGGGAGGGTACAATGAGCAGTTCTTC.

This sequence joins TRBV4-1 and TRBJ1-5; no definite D call. Trimming stripped 3 bases from V and 7 bases from J, with 16 bases between. There are 15 residues in the CDR3. Germline V gene sequence: CDR1 MGHRA, CDR2 YSYEKL. CDR3 coding DNA: TGCGCCAGCAGCCACTACGACGGACCTGACCAGCCCCAGCATTTT. Translation: CASSHYDGPDQPQHF.

This clonotype appeared a few times. The chain recombines TRBV7-9 with TRBJ2-5; 8 bases are a match to TRBD2. Germline V gives CDR1 SEHNR, CDR2 FQNEAQ (reference sequence). The CDR3 is 16 residues long. V dropped 4 bases and J dropped 1; count of bases not matched to a gene: 8. In DNA, the CDR3 is TGTGCCAGCAGCTCTCTAAGCGGGGGTATCCAAGAGACCCAGTACTTC. It codes for CASSSLSGGIQETQYF.

V is TRBV4-2 and J is TRBJ2-2; 8 bases agree with TRBD2. The germline gives CDR1 LGHNA, CDR2 YNFKEQ. J was trimmed by 5 bases and V by 1 base; bases with no gene match: 6. The CDR3 loop spans 16 amino acids. The CDR3 loop reads CASSQVKLAVTGELFF. As DNA, the CDR3 is TGTGCCAGCAGCCAAGTCAAACTAGCGGTAACCGGGGAGCTGTTTTTT.

The rearrangement joins TRBV5-1 to TRBJ2-3, with D tentatively TRBD2 (7 bases). CDR1 is SGHRS, CDR2 YFSETQ, per germline. The CDR3 sequence is 19 residues long. The V end lost 1 base, the J end lost 3 bases, and 24 bases lay between the germline ends. Here the CDR3 reads CASSLSVGGPLETTDTQYF. CDR3 nucleotide sequence: TGCGCCAGCAGCTTGTCTGTCGGGGGGCCCCTGGAGACTACAGATACGCAGTATTTT.

The chain is built from TRBV5-1 and TRBJ2-3; D uncertain. Trimming shortened V by 4 bases and J by 6 bases, and 12 bases separated the two germline ends. Germline loops: CDR1 SGHRS, CDR2 YFSETQ. The CDR3 is 13 amino acids. DNA of the CDR3: TGCGCCAGCAGCCCCAGCCTCAGGGATACGCAGTATTTT. Its protein product is CASSPSLRDTQYF.

The V gene is TRBV4-3, the J gene TRBJ1-4, with no clear D. Trimming took 7 bases from V and 6 from J, leaving 21 bases between them. The CDR3 spans 16 residues. The germline V gene has CDR1 LGHNA and CDR2 YSLEER. CDR3 sequence reads: CASTEVGVSVYEKLFF. DNA for the CDR3: TGCGCCAGCACAGAAGTGGGAGTGTCGGTGTATGAAAAACTGTTTTTT.

V and J are TRBV20-1 and TRBJ2-7; D remains unclear. V was trimmed by 4 bases and J by 3 bases, leaving 16 bases between them. The V gene's germline CDR1 is DFQATT and CDR2 SNEGSKA (reference sequence). The CDR3 is 14 residues long. DNA of the CDR3: TGCAGTGCTAATGAACCCAACTCAGACTACGAGCAGTACTTC. This gives the protein CSANEPNSDYEQYF.

The chain employs TRBV9 and TRBJ2-3, with TRBD2 identical over 9 bases. The CDR3 totals 16 residues. Unmatched junction bases numbered 6, after V lost 0 bases and J lost 4 bases. CDR1 is SGDLS, CDR2 YYNGEE, per germline. The chain's CDR3 is CASSVVSGGNSDTQYF. CDR3 nucleotides: TGTGCCAGCAGCGTAGTTAGCGGGGGAAATTCAGATACGCAGTATTTT. The full variable domain, with the rest looked up from reference TRBV9 and TRBJ2-3, is DSGVTQTPKHLITATGQRVTLRCSPRSGDLSVYWYQQSLDQGLQFLIQYYNGEERAKGNILERFSAQQFPDLHSELNLSSLELGDSALYFCASSVVSGGNSDTQYFGPGTRLTVL.

The chain combines TRBV5-1 with TRBJ2-5; D possibly corresponds to TRBD1 (6 bases). V shed 4 bases and J shed 9 bases, with 19 bases lying between them. CDR1 and CDR2 (germline): SGHRS, YFSETQ. The CDR3 has 14 residues. CDR3 region: CASSISDRSEAQYF. CDR3 DNA sequence: TGCGCCAGCAGCATAAGCGACAGGAGTGAGGCCCAGTACTTC.

The rearrangement uses TRBV6-1 and TRBJ1-4, with D possibly being TRBD1 (6 bases). Germline values: CDR1 MNHNS, CDR2 SASEGT. V lost 8 bases and J 1 base, leaving 11 bases between the germline ends. The length of the CDR3 is 14 residues. This chain's CDR3 is CASGIGGTNEKLFF. CDR3 DNA sequence: TGTGCCAGCGGAATAGGGGGAACTAATGAAAAACTGTTTTTT.

In this sample, this clonotype turned up a few times. V and J are TRBV6-2 or TRBV6-3 and TRBJ2-3, with TRBD1 matching 9 bases. The J segment lost 4 bases and the V segment lost 6 bases, leaving 8 bases of the junction unmatched. Germline loops: CDR1 MNHEY, CDR2 SVGEGT. The CDR3 is 15 residues long. The CDR3 DNA sequence: TGTGCCAGCAGCGGCACGGACAGGGGATCAGATACGCAGTATTTT. Its protein product is CASSGTDRGSDTQYF.

Only a few counts were recorded for this clonotype. The CDR3 nucleotides read TGTGCCAGCACTACTACAGGAAGGGCTTCACCCCTCCACTTT. Protein: CASTTTGRASPLHF. The chain has TRBV12-3 or TRBV12-4 and TRBJ1-6; TRBD1 might be the D (5 bases). Trimming took 7 bases from V and 9 from J, leaving 16 bases between them. The CDR3 consists of 14 residues.

This clonotype was observed a few times. CDR3 coding DNA: TGCAGTGCTTGGACGGGGGGGCTCTCCTACGAGCAGTACTTC. Translating gives CSAWTGGLSYEQYF. The V gene is TRBV20-1, the J gene TRBJ2-7; 8 nucleotides align to TRBD2. CDR3 length: 14 amino acids. V shed 5 bases and J 0 bases; nucleotides not matched to a gene: 6. In germline, CDR1 is DFQATT, CDR2 SNEGSKA (reference sequence).